The source of this TCR beta chain is a study of post-analysis software for immune sequencing data. Study-wide background: The patients showed relapsing-remitting, secondary progressive and progressive-relapsing multiple sclerosis courses. Study outcomes and limitations: In patients, TRBV5-6, TRBV5-1 and TRBV20-1 belonged to four or five TRBV segments found more frequently than in controls.

Germline-derived CDR1 and CDR2 are SGHDN and FVKESK. V gave up 1 base and J gave up 0 bases, with 10 bases separating them. The CDR3 is made up of 15 amino acids. This clonotype turned up a few times. What it binds is not known. cDNA libraries of TCR beta carried unique molecular identifiers. TCRdb itself ran the PCR reads through MiXCR, one entry per CDR3 protein. This table has some 890,000 distinct CDR3 sequences, 53% appearing once. The chain is built from TRBV14 and TRBJ2-7, with D hard to call. Sequenced input: blood. The sequence derives from a girl between 5 and 17 years old with multiple sclerosis. CDR3 protein: CASSQAVGRSYEQYF. DNA of the CDR3: TGTGCCAGCAGCCAAGCGGTCGGACGCTCCTACGAGCAGTACTTC. Drawing the rest from reference TRBV14 and TRBJ2-7, the complete variable domain is EAGVTQFPSHSVIEKGQTVTLRCDPISGHDNLYWYRRVMGKEIKFLLHFVKESKQDESGMPNNRFLAERTGGTYSTLKVQPAELEDSGVYFCASSQAVGRSYEQYFGPGTRLTVT.